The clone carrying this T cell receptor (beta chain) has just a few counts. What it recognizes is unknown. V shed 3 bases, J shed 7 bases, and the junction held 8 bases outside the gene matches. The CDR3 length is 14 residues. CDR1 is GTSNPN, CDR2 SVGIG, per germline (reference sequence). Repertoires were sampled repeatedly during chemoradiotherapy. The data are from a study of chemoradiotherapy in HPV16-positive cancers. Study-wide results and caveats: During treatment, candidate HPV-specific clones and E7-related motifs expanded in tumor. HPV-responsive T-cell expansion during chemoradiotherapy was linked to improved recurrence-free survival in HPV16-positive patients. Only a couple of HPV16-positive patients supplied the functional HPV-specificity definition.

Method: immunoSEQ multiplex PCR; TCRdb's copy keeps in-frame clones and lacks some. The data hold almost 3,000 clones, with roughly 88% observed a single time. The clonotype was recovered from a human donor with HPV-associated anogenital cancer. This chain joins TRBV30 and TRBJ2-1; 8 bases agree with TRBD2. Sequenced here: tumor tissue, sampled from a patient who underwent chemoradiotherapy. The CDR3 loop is CAWRGRGAHNEQFF. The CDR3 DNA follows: TGTGCCTGGAGGGGGCGGGGGGCCCATAATGAGCAGTTCTTC.